The entry below gives a single T cell receptor beta chain sequence along with its context. As yet, its antigen is unknown. Germline-derived CDR1 and CDR2 are LNHDA and SQIVND (reference sequence). CDR3 size: 16 residues. The V end was cut by 5 bases, the J end by 1 base, with 15 bases between. The data stem from a study of T cells in localized non-small cell lung cancer. Whole-study findings and limits: Those with higher blood T cell density had longer overall survival. One tumor region alone was sequenced, and heterogeneity therefore remains possible. Uninvolved adjacent lung showed higher T cell clonality than tumor. Turning up in adjacent lung were a median roughly 59 of the top 100 tumor clones.

Sequenced by immunoSEQ multiplex PCR; TCRdb stores in-frame clones only, minus some. The sample lists 28,000 or so clones, roughly 90% occurring once. Sequenced material: peripheral blood, taken before any cancer treatment. The sequence came from a male donor older than 55 with stage I lung adenocarcinoma. The chain joins TRBV19 to TRBJ1-5, with D unclear. This chain's CDR3 is CASSPTAGRSNQPQHF. In DNA form, the CDR3 reads TGTGCCAGTAGTCCCACCGCGGGAAGGAGCAATCAGCCCCAGCATTTT.